Below are 26 T cell receptor beta chains sequenced from a single sample in a study of Ad26.COV2.S vaccination and SARS-CoV-2 variants. Treatment given: 15 to 20 received Ad26.COV2.S at low or high dose, single or two shots; a few received placebo; per-sample allocation not given. Sampling occurred on day 63 after the first vaccine or placebo injection. The data were produced by immunoSEQ multiplex PCR, yet TCRdb's version contains in-frame clones alone and is incomplete. This table holds around 370,000 clones, around 84% found once. The specimen was peripheral blood, collected in a trial of Ad26.COV2.S vaccine versus placebo. The receptors here all came from a person aged 18-65 years who received the Ad26.COV2.S COVID-19 vaccine or a placebo.

The genes are TRBV27 and TRBJ2-2, with a tentative D call TRBD2 (6 bases). V shed 9 bases and J shed 6 bases, with 35 bases lying between them. Germline CDR1 is MNHEY and CDR2 is SMNVEV (reference sequence). This CDR3 is built from 20 residues. The CDR3, as DNA: TGTGCCAGTATGACTAATGTACCAGGACTGGGGCTAGCGATTCCCGGGGAGCTGTTTTTT. Translation gives CASMTNVPGLGLAIPGELFF.

V gene TRBV6-2 or TRBV6-3 combines with J gene TRBJ1-2; the D gene is possibly TRBD1 (5 bases). The CDR3 runs 14 residues. Germline V CDR1 and CDR2: MNHEY, SVGEGT. Trimming cost V 5 bases and J 5 bases, with 15 bases left between them. CDR3 nucleotide sequence: TGTGCCAGCAGTAACGGAGGGGAGATTTATGGCTACACCTTC. This sequence encodes CASSNGGEIYGYTF.

The table lists this clone with many counts. The V gene is TRBV2, the J gene TRBJ2-3; TRBD2 agrees at 7 bases. The J segment lost 1 base and the V segment lost 6 bases, leaving 7 bases of the junction unmatched. The CDR3 is 15 residues long. Germline CDR1 is SNHLY and CDR2 is FYNNEI. The CDR3, as DNA: TGTGCCAGCAGATCCCGACGGGGGGGCACAGATACGCAGTATTTT. Its translation is CASRSRRGGTDTQYF.

This chain joins TRBV10-1 and TRBJ1-3; D is unclear. Germline V CDR1 and CDR2: WNHNN, SYGVQD (reference sequence). The CDR3 is made up of 14 amino acids. Between the trimmed V and J ends, which lost 3 bases and 4 bases, there was a span of 10 bases. The CDR3: CASSDSTLGNTIYF. For the CDR3, the DNA is TGCGCCAGCAGTGATTCTACGTTGGGAAACACCATATATTTT.

The CDR3 region is CASSPRVGNQPQHF. In nucleotides, the CDR3 is TGTGCCAGCAGCCCCCGGGTCGGCAATCAGCCCCAGCATTTT. The chain carries TRBV7-2 and TRBJ1-5; D not certain. The CDR3 has 14 amino acids. Germline CDR1 is SGHTA and CDR2 is FQGNSA. Trimming left V 5 bases short and J 2 bases short, with 10 bases between.

This chain links TRBV28 with TRBJ1-5; maybe TRBD1 (6 bases). Trimming removed 4 bases at V and 5 bases at J, with 9 bases between. Germline V gene sequence: CDR1 MDHEN, CDR2 SYDVKM. The CDR3 is 13 amino acids. The CDR3 is CASSSGVYQPQHF. The CDR3, as DNA: TGTGCCAGCAGTTCAGGGGTATATCAGCCCCAGCATTTT.

CDR3 sequence (DNA): TGTGCCAGCACGCCCTCGTGGGGAAACACCATATATTTT. As protein: CASTPSWGNTIYF. The chain joins TRBV12-3 or TRBV12-4 to TRBJ1-3; D gene ambiguous. The CDR3 has 13 amino acids. Trimming stripped 7 bases from V and 4 bases from J, with 11 bases between.

V and J are TRBV9 and TRBJ1-1, with D perhaps matching TRBD1 (5 bases). There are 13 residues in the CDR3. Germline values: CDR1 SGDLS, CDR2 YYNGEE. V shed 0 bases and J shed 4 bases, with 7 bases lying between them. Here the CDR3 DNA reads TGTGCCAGCAGCGTAGCGGGGCTCACTGAAGCTTTCTTT. It codes for CASSVAGLTEAFF.

This clone was detected only a few times. This chain uses TRBV5-6 with TRBJ2-1; 13 bases fit TRBD2. The CDR3 length is 16 residues. Trimming at V came to 0 bases and at J to 4 bases, leaving 1 base not matched to a gene. Germline V gives CDR1 SGHDT, CDR2 YYEEEE. The CDR3 protein is CASSLGTSGRYNEQFF. CDR3 DNA: TGTGCCAGCAGCTTGGGGACTAGCGGGAGATACAATGAGCAGTTCTTC.

The CDR3 DNA sequence: TGTGCCAGCAAATCCCTAGCGACTAGCACAGATACGCAGTATTTT. Translating gives CASKSLATSTDTQYF. The genes are TRBV28 and TRBJ2-3; the D gene is possibly TRBD2 (6 bases). Trimming took 7 bases from V and 0 from J, leaving 14 bases between them. Germline CDR1 reads MDHEN; CDR2 reads SYDVKM. CDR3 length: 15 amino acids.

This clone was counted a few times. This chain connects TRBV19 to TRBJ1-1; D not certain. Per germline, CDR1 LNHDA and CDR2 SQIVND (reference sequence). This CDR3 has 15 residues. Trimming shortened V by 6 bases and J by 1 base, and 15 bases separated the two germline ends. The chain's CDR3 is CASSLLDVPNTEAFF. CDR3 DNA: TGTGCCAGTAGCCTGCTGGACGTCCCGAACACTGAAGCTTTCTTT.

CDR3: CATSITRDRADTQYF. The CDR3 nucleotides are TGTGCCACCAGCATCACTAGAGATCGCGCAGATACGCAGTATTTT. The gene calls are TRBV15 and TRBJ2-3; perhaps TRBD2 as D (5 bases). This CDR3 has 15 amino acids. Germline V gene lookup returns CDR1 LNHNV and CDR2 YYDKDF (reference sequence). The V end lost 4 bases, the J end lost 4 bases, and 15 bases lay between the germline ends.

J is TRBJ1-1 and V is TRBV7-9; no reliable D call. CDR1 is SEHNR, CDR2 FQNEAQ, per germline (reference sequence). The CDR3 has 13 amino acids. The V and J ends lost 1 base and 7 bases respectively, with 10 bases between them. The CDR3, as DNA: TGTGCCAGCAGCTTAGGGACGGAGGGTGAAGCTTTCTTT. It codes for CASSLGTEGEAFF. Based on the CDR3 plus reference TRBV7-9 and TRBJ1-1, the full variable domain is DTGVSQNPRHKITKRGQNVTFRCDPISEHNRLYWYRQTLGQGPEFLTYFQNEAQLEKSRLLSDRFSAERPKGSFSTLEIQRTEQGDSAMYLCASSLGTEGEAFFGQGTRLTVV.

This clone was picked up one time. J is TRBJ2-1 and V is TRBV27, with a possible D match to TRBD2 (7 bases). The germline CDR1 and CDR2 sequences are MNHEY and SMNVEV (reference sequence). V lost 10 bases and J 0 bases, leaving 19 bases between the germline ends. The CDR3 runs to 16 residues. This chain's CDR3 is CATPLGGGSSYNEQFF. The CDR3 region has the DNA TGTGCCACCCCCCTAGGGGGAGGGAGCTCCTACAATGAGCAGTTCTTC.

This chain uses TRBV6-2 or TRBV6-3 with TRBJ1-1, with D hard to call. The CDR3 sequence is 16 residues long. V was trimmed by 0 bases and J by 2 bases, leaving 13 bases between them. Germline loops: CDR1 MNHEY, CDR2 SVGEGT. The CDR3, as DNA: TGTGCCAGCAGTTACTCGACCCCTACGGCTAACACTGAAGCTTTCTTT. This encodes CASSYSTPTANTEAFF.

This clone was picked up one time. This CDR3 is CAISEGPGTASGNEQFF. The DNA of the CDR3 is TGTGCCATCAGTGAGGGCCCTGGGACCGCCTCTGGAAATGAGCAGTTCTTC. The chain employs TRBV10-3 and TRBJ2-1, with D perhaps matching TRBD1 or TRBD2 (5 bases each). V lost 2 bases to trimming and J lost 7 bases, with 21 bases between them. CDR1 and CDR2 from the germline V gene are ENHRY and SYGVKD. This CDR3 has 17 residues.

V gene TRBV5-1 combines with J gene TRBJ2-1, with 9 bases identical to TRBD2. The trim removed 2 bases at V and 6 bases at J, leaving 3 bases unmatched. The CDR3 has 14 amino acids. Germline V gives CDR1 SGHRS, CDR2 YFSETQ. DNA for the CDR3: TGCGCCAGCAGCTTCAGTAGCGGGAGCAATGAGCAGTTCTTC. Encoded protein: CASSFSSGSNEQFF.

The V gene is TRBV5-1, the J gene TRBJ2-5; no firm D call. The CDR3 is 14 residues long. Per the germline V gene, CDR1 is SGHRS and CDR2 is YFSETQ. Trimming took 2 bases from V and 3 from J, leaving 11 bases between them. CDR3 region: CASSLGALKETQYF. In DNA, the CDR3 is TGCGCCAGCAGCTTAGGCGCCCTTAAAGAGACCCAGTACTTC.

The table lists this clone with a count of one. The rearrangement joins TRBV13 to TRBJ2-1, with 15 bases identical to TRBD2. This CDR3 is built from 18 residues. Losses at the gene ends were 3 bases for V and 0 bases for J; bases not matched to a gene: 3. The germline CDR1 and CDR2 sequences are PRHDT and FYEKMQ (reference sequence). The CDR3 DNA reads as TGTGCCAGCAGCTTCGGACTAGCGGGAGGGAGCTCCTACAATGAGCAGTTCTTC. It codes for CASSFGLAGGSSYNEQFF.

The chain has TRBV5-1 and TRBJ2-7, with TRBD1 matching 9 bases. The J segment lost 2 bases and the V segment lost 7 bases, leaving 1 base of the junction unmatched. CDR1 SGHRS and CDR2 YFSETQ come from the germline V gene. The CDR3 runs to 12 residues. The CDR3 DNA reads TGCGCCAGCCGGGACAGGGCCTACGAGCAGTACTTC. This translates into CASRDRAYEQYF.

The chain links TRBV7-2 to TRBJ2-3; tentatively, D is TRBD2 (5 bases). Germline-derived CDR1 and CDR2 are SGHTA and FQGNSA. This CDR3 has 15 amino acids. Trimming pared 7 bases from V and 1 base from J, leaving 15 bases between. CDR3 amino acids: CASIKTNKGTDTQYF. Here the CDR3 DNA reads TGTGCCAGCATCAAGACTAATAAGGGCACAGATACGCAGTATTTT. Looking up the rest from reference TRBV7-2 and TRBJ2-3 gives the full variable domain: GAGVSQSPSNKVTEKGKDVELRCDPISGHTALYWYRQSLGQGLEFLIYFQGNSAPDKSGLPSDRFSAERTGGSVSTLTIQRTQQEDSAVYLCASIKTNKGTDTQYFGPGTRLTVL.

This clone was detected ten times or more. V is TRBV12-3 or TRBV12-4 and J is TRBJ1-1; tentative D call: TRBD1 (6 bases). The CDR3 length is 13 residues. Trimming took off 6 bases at V and 5 bases at J, with 13 bases between the two ends. CDR3 nucleotide sequence: TGTGCCAGCAGCCGGAACAGGGTAACTGAAGCTTTCTTT. Its translation is CASSRNRVTEAFF.

The V and J genes are TRBV12-5 and TRBJ1-1; D possibly corresponds to TRBD1 (6 bases). The germline CDR1 and CDR2 sequences are LGHNT and FRNRAP. V gave up 4 bases and J gave up 4 bases, with 16 bases separating them. There are 15 residues in the CDR3. CDR3 coding DNA: TGTGCTAGTGGTTCCGACAGGCCTCTGGGCACTGAAGCTTTCTTT. Its protein is CASGSDRPLGTEAFF.

The J gene is TRBJ2-2, the V gene TRBV27, with 9 bases aligning to TRBD2. Per germline, CDR1 MNHEY and CDR2 SMNVEV (reference sequence). The CDR3 sequence is 17 residues long. With 3 bases clipped from V and 0 bases from J, the junction kept 5 bases outside the gene matches. In DNA form, the CDR3 reads TGTGCCAGCAGTTTGGAGCGGGAGGCCGCGAACACCGGGGAGCTGTTTTTT. This sequence encodes CASSLEREAANTGELFF.

Only one count was recorded for this clone. The chain uses TRBV6-1 and TRBJ1-6; D unclear. V lost 2 bases and J 4 bases, leaving 6 bases between the germline ends. The CDR3 contains 14 residues. Per germline, CDR1 MNHNS and CDR2 SASEGT. The CDR3 coding sequence is TGTGCCAGCAGTGAACTAGGGTATAATTCACCCCTCCACTTT. Translation gives CASSELGYNSPLHF.

This chain links TRBV7-2 with TRBJ1-2; D perhaps matches TRBD1 (6 bases). With 8 bases removed from V and 3 bases from J, the gap between germline ends came to 16 bases. Germline V gene data show CDR1 as SGHTA and CDR2 as FQGNSA. The CDR3 extends over 14 amino acids. CDR3 in amino acids: CASAGRDTHYGYTF. In nucleotides, the CDR3 is TGTGCCAGCGCCGGGAGGGACACCCACTATGGCTACACCTTC.